The T cell receptor beta chain under discussion was sequenced for a study of beta chain features in type 1 diabetes. Study-wide results and limits: In comparison with healthy donors, patients had naive, central memory and Treg TCRB repertoires that appeared more similar. Sequencing of cDNA might inflate the share of cells that strongly express TCR. It was possible that PCR favored shorter templates, equally so in patients and controls. In every one of the four CD4+ subsets, TCRB CDR3s were moderately but significantly shorter in Type 1 diabetes patients. The VDJ junctions of type 1 diabetes patients carried fewer insertions and more deletions.

Expressed TCRB transcripts were sequenced, since all the RNA that had been isolated was reverse transcribed. The assay was immunoSEQ multiplex PCR, and TCRdb's table has in-frame clones only and misses some. The table records 120,000 or so clones, around 15% of them present only once. This clone was seen only a few times. The antigen remains undetermined. The clonotype originates from a man aged 18 to 30 with type 1 diabetes. Sequencing was done on a sample of central memory CD4+ T cells from blood.

CDR3 in amino acids: CASSQGAGELFF. The CDR3 nucleotides read TGTGCCAGCAGCCAGGGTGCCGGGGAGCTGTTTTTT. V gene TRBV7-2 combines with J gene TRBJ2-2; D perhaps matches TRBD1 (5 bases). The CDR3 sequence is 12 residues long. Germline V gene sequence: CDR1 SGHTA, CDR2 FQGNSA. The V end was cut by 5 bases, the J end by 6 bases, with 7 bases between.